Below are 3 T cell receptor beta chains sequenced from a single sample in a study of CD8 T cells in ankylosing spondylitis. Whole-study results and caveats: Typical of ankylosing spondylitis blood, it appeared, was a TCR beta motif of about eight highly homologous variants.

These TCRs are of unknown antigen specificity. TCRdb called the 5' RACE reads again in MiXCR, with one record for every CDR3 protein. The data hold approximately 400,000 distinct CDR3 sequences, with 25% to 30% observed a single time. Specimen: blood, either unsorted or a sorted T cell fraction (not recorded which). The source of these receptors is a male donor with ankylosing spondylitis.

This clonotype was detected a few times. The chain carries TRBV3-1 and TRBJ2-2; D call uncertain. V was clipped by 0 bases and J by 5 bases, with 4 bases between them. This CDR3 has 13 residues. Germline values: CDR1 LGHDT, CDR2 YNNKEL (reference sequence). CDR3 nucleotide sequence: TGTGCCAGCAGCCAAGAGGGGACCGGGGAGCTGTTTTTT. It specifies CASSQEGTGELFF.

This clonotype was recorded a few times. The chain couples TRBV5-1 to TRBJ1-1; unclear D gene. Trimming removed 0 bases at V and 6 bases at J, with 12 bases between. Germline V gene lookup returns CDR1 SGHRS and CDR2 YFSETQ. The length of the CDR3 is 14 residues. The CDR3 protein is CASSLGPSDAEAFF. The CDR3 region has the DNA TGCGCCAGCAGCTTGGGGCCTAGCGACGCTGAAGCTTTCTTT.

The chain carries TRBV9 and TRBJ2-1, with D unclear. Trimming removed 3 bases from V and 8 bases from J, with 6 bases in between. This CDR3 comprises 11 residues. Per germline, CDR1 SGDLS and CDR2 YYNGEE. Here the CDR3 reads CASSAVHEQFF. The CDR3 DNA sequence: TGTGCCAGCAGCGCCGTCCATGAGCAGTTCTTC.